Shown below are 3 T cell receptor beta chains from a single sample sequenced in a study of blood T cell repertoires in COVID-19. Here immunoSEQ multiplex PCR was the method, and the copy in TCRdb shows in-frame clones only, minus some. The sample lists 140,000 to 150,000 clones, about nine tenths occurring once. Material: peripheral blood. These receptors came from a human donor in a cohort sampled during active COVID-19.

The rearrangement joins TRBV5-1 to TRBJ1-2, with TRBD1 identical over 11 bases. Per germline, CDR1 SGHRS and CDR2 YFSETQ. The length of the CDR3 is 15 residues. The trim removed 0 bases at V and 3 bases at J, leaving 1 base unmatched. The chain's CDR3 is CASSLGTGGYYGYTF. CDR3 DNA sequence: TGCGCCAGCAGCTTGGGGACAGGGGGCTACTATGGCTACACCTTC. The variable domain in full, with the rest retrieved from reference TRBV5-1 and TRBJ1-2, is KAGVTQTPRYLIKTRGQQVTLSCSPISGHRSVSWYQQTPGQGLQFLFEYFSETQRNKGNFPGRFSGRQFSNSRSEMNVSTLELGDSALYLCASSLGTGGYYGYTFGSGTRLTVV.

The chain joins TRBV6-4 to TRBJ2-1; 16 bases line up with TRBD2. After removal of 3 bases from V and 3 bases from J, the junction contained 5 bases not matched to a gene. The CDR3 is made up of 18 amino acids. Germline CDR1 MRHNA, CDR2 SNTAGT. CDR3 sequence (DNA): TGTGCCAGCAGTGAAAGGGGGACTAGCGGGAGGGACTACAATGAGCAGTTCTTC. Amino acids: CASSERGTSGRDYNEQFF.

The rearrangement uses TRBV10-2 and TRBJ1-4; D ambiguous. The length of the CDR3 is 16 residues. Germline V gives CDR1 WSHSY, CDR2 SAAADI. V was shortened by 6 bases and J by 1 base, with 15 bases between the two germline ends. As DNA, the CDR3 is TGCGCCAGCAGGGCGGGTCTCCTCTTAACTAATGAAAAACTGTTTTTT. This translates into CASRAGLLLTNEKLFF.